The text below deals with one TCR beta chain. V lost 2 bases, J lost 5 bases, and 10 bases stayed unmatched. CDR3 length equals 16 residues. CDR1 and CDR2 (germline): SGHRS, YFSETQ. Here immunoSEQ multiplex PCR was the method, and the copy in TCRdb shows in-frame clones only, minus some. There are 210,000 or so clones in the sample; more than 75% occur only once, and 7.4% lies in the top ten. This sample is part of a study of blood T cell repertoires in COVID-19. Material for sequencing was PBMCs or T cells enriched from blood (not recorded which). This sequence was found in a woman aged 40-49 years with acute COVID-19. The genes are TRBV5-1 and TRBJ2-7; 10 positions agree with TRBD1. CDR3 DNA: TGCGCCAGCAGCTTTTTCCGACAGGGGGCTCAAGACGAGCAGTACTTC. Amino acid sequence: CASSFFRQGAQDEQYF.